These T cell receptor beta chains were read from a single sample in a study of blood T cell repertoires in COVID-19. Clones were sequenced by immunoSEQ multiplex PCR, and TCRdb holds only the in-frame ones, with some missing. The table shows around 260,000 clones, with 85% to 90% occurring only once. Sequencing was performed on peripheral blood. All receptors derive from a man younger than 40 with acute or convalescent COVID-19. CDR3s include the opening cysteine and the closing phenylalanine or tryptophan. A D gene is named only where the DNA matches it firmly. The listing skips clone size in some rows; elsewhere it reads once, few, many or a size class.

J gene	D gene	V gene	clone size	CDR3 DNA	CDR3 protein
TRBJ1-6	.	TRBV5-1	.	TGCGCCAGCAGCTTCGGGGGAGTCGATAATTCACCCCTCCACTTT	CASSFGGVDNSPLHF
TRBJ2-2	TRBD1	TRBV4-2	.	TGTGCCAGCAGCCAAGATGGGACAGGGCGCAACACCGGGGAGCTGTTTTTT	CASSQDGTGRNTGELFF
TRBJ2-7	.	TRBV28	.	TGTGCCAGCAGTCCGCCGGACAGACTTTCCTACGAGCAGTACTTC	CASSPPDRLSYEQYF
TRBJ1-4	TRBD1	TRBV4-1	.	TGCGCCAGCAGCCAGGTGGGACAGGGGGATGAAAAACTGTTTTTT	CASSQVGQGDEKLFF
TRBJ2-7	TRBD1	TRBV2	once	TGTGCGGCCGGGTCAGGGGGCGGAATTAGTACCTACGAGCAGTACTTC	CAAGSGGGISTYEQYF
TRBJ1-2	.	TRBV28	.	TGTGCCAGCATCCCGGGACAACAGTTTGTTATGGGCTACACCTTC	CASIPGQQFVMGYTF
TRBJ2-7	.	TRBV12-2	.	TGTGCAAGTCGCTTAGCGTGGCACGAGCAGTACTTC	CASRLAWHEQYF
TRBJ2-7	.	TRBV6-6	.	TGTGCCAGCAGTTTCCTTAAGGCCTCCACAGGGAACGAGCAGTACTTC	CASSFLKASTGNEQYF
TRBJ1-1	TRBD1	TRBV6-5	few	TGTGCCAGCACCAAGGACAGGGTGGGCAACACTGAAGCTTTCTTT	CASTKDRVGNTEAFF
TRBJ1-6	TRBD1	TRBV27	.	TGTGCCAGCAGTCTCCGACAGGGGGAATTCGGTTCACCCCTCCACTTT	CASSLRQGEFGSPLHF
TRBJ1-2	.	TRBV11-2	once	TGTGCCAGCAGAAGCGGGGTTGGTAACTATGGCTACACCTTC	CASRSGVGNYGYTF
TRBJ1-1	.	TRBV28	.	TGTGCCAGCAGCGTAACTTTCGGGGTAAACACTGAAGCTTTCTTT	CASSVTFGVNTEAFF
TRBJ1-2	.	TRBV15	.	TGTGCCACCAGCAAATCCGAGTCCGGCTACACCTTC	CATSKSESGYTF
TRBJ1-1	.	TRBV7-2	.	TGTGCCAGCAGCCGTACAAGGAACACTGAAGCTTTCTTT	CASSRTRNTEAFF
TRBJ2-1	.	TRBV3-1/TRBV3-2	.	TGTGCCAGCCGAGGTACAGGTTCCTACAATGAGCAGTTCTTC	CASRGTGSYNEQFF
TRBJ1-1	.	TRBV5-1	.	TGCGCCAGCAGCTTACCCACCAACAGCCCTGAAGCTTTCTTT	CASSLPTNSPEAFF
TRBJ2-1	TRBD1	TRBV9	.	TGTGCCAGCAGCACGACAGGGGGCTTCCATGAGCAGTTCTTC	CASSTTGGFHEQFF
TRBJ2-2	.	TRBV19	.	TGTGCCAGTAGAGAGACCGGGGAGCTGTTTTTT	CASRETGELFF
TRBJ1-5	.	TRBV28	.	TGTGCCAGCTCTTTACCGACGGCGCAGGGCGTGAATCAGCCCCAGCATTTT	CASSLPTAQGVNQPQHF
TRBJ2-5	TRBD2	TRBV5-4	.	TGTGCCAGCAGATCCCTAGCGGTCCAAGAGACCCAGTACTTC	CASRSLAVQETQYF
TRBJ1-5	TRBD1	TRBV28	.	TGTGCCAGCAGTATGGACAGGGGTTTTCTTCAGCCCCAGCATTTT	CASSMDRGFLQPQHF
TRBJ2-3	TRBD2	TRBV11-3	.	TGTGCCAGCAGCCTGGGACTAGTGGAAGATACGCAGTATTTT	CASSLGLVEDTQYF
TRBJ1-1	.	TRBV3-1/TRBV3-2	.	TGTGCCAGCAGCCAAGATTCGGGGAATAGAGCTTTCTTT	CASSQDSGNRAFF
TRBJ1-1	.	TRBV11-2	.	TGTGCCAGCAGCTTAGCGTCGGGGGTCACTGAAGCTTTCTTT	CASSLASGVTEAFF
TRBJ2-7	TRBD1	TRBV5-6	.	TGTGCCAGCAGCCTTACCGGGACAGGGGCCCAGTACTTC	CASSLTGTGAQYF
TRBJ2-1	.	TRBV14	.	TGTGCCAGCAGCCAAGTCATAGCAGCTGAGCAGTTCTTC	CASSQVIAAEQFF
TRBJ2-3	.	TRBV6-4	.	TGTGCCAGCAGTGAAACGGGACTCTTCAGGGATACGCAGTATTTT	CASSETGLFRDTQYF
TRBJ2-3	.	TRBV11-2	once	TGTGCCAGCAGCTGGCGGCTTGGTGTTGTAAGCACAGATACGCAGTATTTT	CASSWRLGVVSTDTQYF
TRBJ1-2	.	TRBV24-1	.	TGTGCCACCAGTGGAGGTGCCGGGGGGAACTATGGCTACACCTTC	CATSGGAGGNYGYTF
TRBJ2-7	.	TRBV7-9	.	TGTGCCAGCAGCTTAGGGAGATTCTACGAGCAGTACTTC	CASSLGRFYEQYF
TRBJ1-2	.	TRBV2	.	TGTGCCAGCAGTGCACCGACATTTGGCTACACCTTC	CASSAPTFGYTF
TRBJ2-1	.	TRBV15	.	TGTGCCACCAGCAGGCCAGGCAGGGGCTTAGGGCACAATGAGCAGTTCTTC	CATSRPGRGLGHNEQFF
TRBJ1-5	.	TRBV18	once	TGTGCCAGCTCACCGGGTCAGGGGTATCAGCCCCAGCATTTT	CASSPGQGYQPQHF
TRBJ1-1	.	TRBV5-1	once	TGCGCCAGCAGGTTCAACAAGAACACTGAAGCTTTCTTT	CASRFNKNTEAFF
TRBJ1-1	TRBD1	TRBV3-1/TRBV3-2	.	TGTGCCAGCAACCTACAGGGGGTAGGAACTGAAGCTTTCTTT	CASNLQGVGTEAFF
TRBJ2-7	TRBD2	TRBV20-1	.	TGCAGTGCTAGTCCGACTAGCGGGGACGTTGGCTACGAGCAGTACTTC	CSASPTSGDVGYEQYF